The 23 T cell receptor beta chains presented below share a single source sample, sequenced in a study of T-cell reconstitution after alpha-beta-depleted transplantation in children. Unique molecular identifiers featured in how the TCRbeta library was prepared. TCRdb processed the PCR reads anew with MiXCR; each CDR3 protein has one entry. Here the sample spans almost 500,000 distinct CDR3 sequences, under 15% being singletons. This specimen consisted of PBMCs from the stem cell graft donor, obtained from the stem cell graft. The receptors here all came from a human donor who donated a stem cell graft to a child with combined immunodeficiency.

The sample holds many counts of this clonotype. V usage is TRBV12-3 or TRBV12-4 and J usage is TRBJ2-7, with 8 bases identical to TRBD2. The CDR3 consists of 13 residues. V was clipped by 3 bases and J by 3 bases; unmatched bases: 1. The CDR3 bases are TGTGCCAGCAGTTTTGGGACTAGCTACGAGCAGTACTTC. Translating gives CASSFGTSYEQYF.

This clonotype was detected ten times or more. The CDR3 DNA sequence: TGCGCCAGCAGCCAGGGGACAGTCGGCGAGCAGTACTTC. Translated, it gives CASSQGTVGEQYF. This sequence joins TRBV4-1 and TRBJ2-7; 7 bases align to TRBD1. The germline V gene has CDR1 MGHRA and CDR2 YSYEKL. The CDR3 length is 13 residues. J gave up 6 bases and V 3 bases, and 5 bases lay outside the gene matches.

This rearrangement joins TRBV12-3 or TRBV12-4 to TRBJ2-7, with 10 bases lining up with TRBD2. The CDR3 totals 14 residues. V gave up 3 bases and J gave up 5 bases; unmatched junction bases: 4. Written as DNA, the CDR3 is TGTGCCAGCAGTTTTTATACTAGCGGGGACGAGCAGTACTTC. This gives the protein CASSFYTSGDEQYF.

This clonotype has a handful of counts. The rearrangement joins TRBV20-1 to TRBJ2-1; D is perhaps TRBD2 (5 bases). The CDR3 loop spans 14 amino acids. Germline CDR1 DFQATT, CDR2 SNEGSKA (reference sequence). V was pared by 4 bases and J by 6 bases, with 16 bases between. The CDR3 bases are TGCAGTGCTACGGGATATCAAATAGGCAATGAGCAGTTCTTC. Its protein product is CSATGYQIGNEQFF.

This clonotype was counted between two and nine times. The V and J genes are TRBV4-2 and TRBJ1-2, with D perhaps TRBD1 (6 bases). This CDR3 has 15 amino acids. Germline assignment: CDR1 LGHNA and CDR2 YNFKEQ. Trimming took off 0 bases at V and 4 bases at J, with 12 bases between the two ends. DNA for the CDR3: TGTGCCAGCAGCCAAGAATCGGGGGGCCTCTATGGCTACACCTTC. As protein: CASSQESGGLYGYTF.

The CDR3 region has the DNA TGTGCCAGCAGTTTAGGCCCGGAAGGCGAGCAGTACTTC. Encoded protein: CASSLGPEGEQYF. The chain joins TRBV12-3 or TRBV12-4 to TRBJ2-7, with D unclear. V lost 1 base to trimming and J lost 6 bases, with 10 bases between them. The CDR3 contains 13 residues.

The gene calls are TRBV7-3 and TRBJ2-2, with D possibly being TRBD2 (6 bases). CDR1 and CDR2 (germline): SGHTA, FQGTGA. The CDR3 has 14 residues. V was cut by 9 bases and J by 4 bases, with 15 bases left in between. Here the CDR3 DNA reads TGTGCCAGTAGAGGCGGGGAGGCCACCGGGGAGCTGTTTTTT. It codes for CASRGGEATGELFF.

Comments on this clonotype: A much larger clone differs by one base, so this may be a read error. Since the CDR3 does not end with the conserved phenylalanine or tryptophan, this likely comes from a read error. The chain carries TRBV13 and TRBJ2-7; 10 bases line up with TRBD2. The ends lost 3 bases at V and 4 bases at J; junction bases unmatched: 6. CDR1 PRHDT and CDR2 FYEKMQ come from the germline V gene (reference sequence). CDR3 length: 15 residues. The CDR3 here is CASSLGTSDPYEQYY. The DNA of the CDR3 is TGTGCCAGCAGCTTGGGGACTAGCGACCCTTACGAGCAGTACTAC.

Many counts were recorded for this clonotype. CDR3 sequence (DNA): TGTGCCAGCAGTCCTAGCGGGGTCAACGAGCAGTACTTC. Its translation: CASSPSGVNEQYF. This chain uses TRBV12-3 or TRBV12-4 with TRBJ2-7; the match to TRBD2 covers 9 bases. CDR3 size: 13 residues. V shed 5 bases and J 5 bases; nucleotides not matched to a gene: 4.

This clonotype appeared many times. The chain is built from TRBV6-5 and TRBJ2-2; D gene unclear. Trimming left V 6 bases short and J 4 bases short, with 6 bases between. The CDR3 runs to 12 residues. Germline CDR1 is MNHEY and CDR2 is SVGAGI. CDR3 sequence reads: CASRLGTGELFF. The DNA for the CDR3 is TGTGCCAGCAGATTAGGCACCGGGGAGCTGTTTTTT.

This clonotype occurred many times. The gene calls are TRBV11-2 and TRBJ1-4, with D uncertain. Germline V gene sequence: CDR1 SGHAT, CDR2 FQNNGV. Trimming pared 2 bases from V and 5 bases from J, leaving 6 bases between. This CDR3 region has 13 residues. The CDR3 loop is CASSLQPNEKLFF. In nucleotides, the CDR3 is TGTGCCAGCAGCTTACAGCCAAATGAAAAACTGTTTTTT.

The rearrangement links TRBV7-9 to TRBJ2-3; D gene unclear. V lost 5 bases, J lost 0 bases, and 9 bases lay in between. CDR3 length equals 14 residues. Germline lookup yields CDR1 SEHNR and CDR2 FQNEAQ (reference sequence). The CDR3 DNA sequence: TGTGCCAGCAGCCCCAGGATGAGCACAGATACGCAGTATTTT. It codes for CASSPRMSTDTQYF.

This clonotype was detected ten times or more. The DNA of the CDR3 is TGTGCCAGCAGTTTAGAGGTCTACTACAATGAGCAGTTCTTC. Translating it yields CASSLEVYYNEQFF. The J gene is TRBJ2-1, the V gene TRBV12-3 or TRBV12-4; D gene unclear. Trimming took 1 base from V and 3 from J, leaving 7 bases between them. The CDR3 sequence is 14 residues long.

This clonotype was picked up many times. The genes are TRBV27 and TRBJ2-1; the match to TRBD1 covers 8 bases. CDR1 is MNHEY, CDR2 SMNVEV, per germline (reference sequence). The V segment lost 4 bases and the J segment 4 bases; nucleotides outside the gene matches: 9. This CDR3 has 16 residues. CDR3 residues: CASSSSGTGPYNEQFF. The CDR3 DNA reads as TGTGCCAGCAGTTCATCCGGGACAGGACCGTACAATGAGCAGTTCTTC.

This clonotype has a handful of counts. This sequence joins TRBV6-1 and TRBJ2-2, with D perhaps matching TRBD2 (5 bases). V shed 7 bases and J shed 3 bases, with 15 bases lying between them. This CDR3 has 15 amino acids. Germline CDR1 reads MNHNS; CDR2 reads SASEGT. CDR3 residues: CASTATGSDTGELFF. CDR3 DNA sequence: TGTGCCAGCACTGCCACGGGATCGGACACCGGGGAGCTGTTTTTT.

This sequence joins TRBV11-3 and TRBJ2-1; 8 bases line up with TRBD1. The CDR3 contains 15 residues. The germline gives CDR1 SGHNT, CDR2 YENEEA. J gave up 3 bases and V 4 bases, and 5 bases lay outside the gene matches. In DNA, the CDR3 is TGTGCCAGCAGCTCACGGACAGGGCACTACAATGAGCAGTTCTTC. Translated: CASSSRTGHYNEQFF.

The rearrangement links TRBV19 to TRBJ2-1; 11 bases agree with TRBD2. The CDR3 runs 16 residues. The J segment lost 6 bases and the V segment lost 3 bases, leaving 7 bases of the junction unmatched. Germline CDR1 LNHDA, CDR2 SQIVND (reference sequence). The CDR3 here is CASSIWLAGGGNEQFF. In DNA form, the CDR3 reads TGTGCCAGTAGTATCTGGCTAGCGGGAGGAGGCAATGAGCAGTTCTTC. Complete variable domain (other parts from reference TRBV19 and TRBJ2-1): DGGITQSPKYLFRKEGQNVTLSCEQNLNHDAMYWYRQDPGQGLRLIYYSQIVNDFQKGDIAEGYSVSREKKESFPLTVTSAQKNPTAFYLCASSIWLAGGGNEQFFGPGTRLTVL.

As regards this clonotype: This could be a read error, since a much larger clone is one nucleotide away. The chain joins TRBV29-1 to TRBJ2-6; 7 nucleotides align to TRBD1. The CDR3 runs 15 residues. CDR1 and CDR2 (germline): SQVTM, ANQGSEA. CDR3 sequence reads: CSVEDRGIGANVMTF. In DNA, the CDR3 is TGCAGCGTTGAAGACAGGGGGATAGGGGCCAACGTCATGACTTTC.

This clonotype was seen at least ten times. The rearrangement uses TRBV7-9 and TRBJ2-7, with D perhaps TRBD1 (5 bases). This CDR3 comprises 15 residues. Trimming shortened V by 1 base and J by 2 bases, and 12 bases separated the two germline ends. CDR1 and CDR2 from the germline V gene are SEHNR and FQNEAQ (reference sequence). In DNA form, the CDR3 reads TGTGCCAGCAGCTTAGTTCGCGGCAGGGCCTACGAGCAGTACTTC. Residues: CASSLVRGRAYEQYF.

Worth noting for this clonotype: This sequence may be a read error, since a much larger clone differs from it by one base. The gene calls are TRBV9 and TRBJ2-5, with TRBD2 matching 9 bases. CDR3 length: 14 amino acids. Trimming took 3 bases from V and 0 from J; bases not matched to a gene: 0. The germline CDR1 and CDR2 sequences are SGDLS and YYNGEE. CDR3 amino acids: CASSGTSDQETQYF. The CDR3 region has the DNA TGTGCCAGCAGCGGGACTAGCGACCAAGAGACCCAGTACTTC.

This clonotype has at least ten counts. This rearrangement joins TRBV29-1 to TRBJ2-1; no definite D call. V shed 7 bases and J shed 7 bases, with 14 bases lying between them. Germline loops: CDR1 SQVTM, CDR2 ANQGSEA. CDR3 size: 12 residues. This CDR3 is CSAFFLGNEQFF. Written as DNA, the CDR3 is TGCAGCGCCTTTTTTCTAGGGAATGAGCAGTTCTTC.

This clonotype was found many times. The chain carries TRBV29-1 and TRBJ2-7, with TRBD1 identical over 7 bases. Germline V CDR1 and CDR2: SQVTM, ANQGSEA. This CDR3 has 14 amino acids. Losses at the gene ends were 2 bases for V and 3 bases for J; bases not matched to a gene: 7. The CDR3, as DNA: TGCAGCGTTGAAAAGGGGCAGGGGGTCTACGAGCAGTACTTC. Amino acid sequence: CSVEKGQGVYEQYF.

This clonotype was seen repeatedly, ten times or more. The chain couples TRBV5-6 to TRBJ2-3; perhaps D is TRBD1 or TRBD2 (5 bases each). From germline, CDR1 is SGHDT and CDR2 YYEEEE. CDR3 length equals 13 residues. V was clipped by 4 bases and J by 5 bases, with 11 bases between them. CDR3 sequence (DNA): TGTGCCAGCAGCCACGGGACCGAAGATACGCAGTATTTT. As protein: CASSHGTEDTQYF.